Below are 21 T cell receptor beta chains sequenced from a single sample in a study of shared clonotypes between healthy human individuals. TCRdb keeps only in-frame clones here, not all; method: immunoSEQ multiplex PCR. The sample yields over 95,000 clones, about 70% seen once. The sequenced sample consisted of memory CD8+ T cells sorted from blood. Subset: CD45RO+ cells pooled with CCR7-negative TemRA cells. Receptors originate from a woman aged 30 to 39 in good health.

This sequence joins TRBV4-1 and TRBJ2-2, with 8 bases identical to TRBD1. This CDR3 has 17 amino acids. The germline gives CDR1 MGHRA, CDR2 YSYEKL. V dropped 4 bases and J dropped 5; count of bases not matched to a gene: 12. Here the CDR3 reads CASSRDRMAVRTGELFF. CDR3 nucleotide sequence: TGCGCCAGCAGCCGGGACAGGATGGCGGTAAGGACCGGGGAGCTGTTTTTT.

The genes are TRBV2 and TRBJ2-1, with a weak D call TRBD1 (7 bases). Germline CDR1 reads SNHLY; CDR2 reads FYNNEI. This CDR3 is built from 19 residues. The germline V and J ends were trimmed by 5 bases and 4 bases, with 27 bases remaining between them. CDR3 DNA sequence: TGTGCCAGCAGTCCGGGGGACAGAGGCCTACGGACCTTTTACAATGAGCAGTTCTTC. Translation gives CASSPGDRGLRTFYNEQFF. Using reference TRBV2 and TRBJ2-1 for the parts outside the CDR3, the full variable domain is EPEVTQTPSHQVTQMGQEVILRCVPISNHLYFYWYRQILGQKVEFLVSFYNNEISEKSEIFDDQFSVERPDGSNFTLKIRSTKLEDSAMYFCASSPGDRGLRTFYNEQFFGPGTRLTVL.

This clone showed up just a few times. In DNA form, the CDR3 reads TGCGCCAGCAGCCAAGATTCGGGGGGGTTCTTGGGCTATGGCTACACCTTC. It is translated as CASSQDSGGFLGYGYTF. V usage is TRBV4-1 and J usage is TRBJ1-2; D might be TRBD1 (5 bases). The length of the CDR3 is 17 residues. Germline V gene lookup returns CDR1 MGHRA and CDR2 YSYEKL. V gave up 0 bases and J gave up 4 bases, with 18 bases separating them.

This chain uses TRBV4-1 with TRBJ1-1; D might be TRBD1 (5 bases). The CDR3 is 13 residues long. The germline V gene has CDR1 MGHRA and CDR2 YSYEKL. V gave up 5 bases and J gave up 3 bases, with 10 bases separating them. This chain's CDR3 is CASSSRQYTEAFF. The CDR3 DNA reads TGCGCCAGCAGCTCTCGACAGTACACTGAAGCTTTCTTT.

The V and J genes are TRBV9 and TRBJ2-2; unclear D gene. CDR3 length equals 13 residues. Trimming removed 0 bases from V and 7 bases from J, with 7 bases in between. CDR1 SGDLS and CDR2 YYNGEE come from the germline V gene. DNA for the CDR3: TGTGCCAGCAGCGTAGCCCCCCACGGGGAGCTGTTTTTT. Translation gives CASSVAPHGELFF.

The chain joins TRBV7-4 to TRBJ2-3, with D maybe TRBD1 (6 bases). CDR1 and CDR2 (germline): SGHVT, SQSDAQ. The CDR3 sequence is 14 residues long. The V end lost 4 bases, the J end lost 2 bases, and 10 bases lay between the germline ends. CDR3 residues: CASSSGQHTDTQYF. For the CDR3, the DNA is TGTGCCAGCAGCTCGGGACAACACACAGATACGCAGTATTTT.

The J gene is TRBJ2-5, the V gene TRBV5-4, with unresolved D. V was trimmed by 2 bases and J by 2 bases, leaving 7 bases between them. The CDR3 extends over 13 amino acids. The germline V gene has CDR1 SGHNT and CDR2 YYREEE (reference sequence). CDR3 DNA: TGTGCCAGCAGCTTTGTAGCACAAGAGACCCAGTACTTC. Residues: CASSFVAQETQYF.

The CDR3 reads CASSNPDRGPWETQYF. CDR3 DNA: TGTGCCAGCAGTAACCCTGACAGGGGGCCTTGGGAGACCCAGTACTTC. The chain recombines TRBV6-6 with TRBJ2-5; the match to TRBD1 covers 10 bases. There are 16 residues in the CDR3. V lost 5 bases and J lost 5; bases outside the gene matches: 11. CDR1 and CDR2 (germline): MNHNY, SVGAGI (reference sequence).

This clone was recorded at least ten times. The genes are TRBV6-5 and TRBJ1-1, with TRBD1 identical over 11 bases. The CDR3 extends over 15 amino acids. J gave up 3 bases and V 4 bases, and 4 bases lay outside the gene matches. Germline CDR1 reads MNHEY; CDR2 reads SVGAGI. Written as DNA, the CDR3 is TGTGCCAGCAGTTTAAGGACAGGGGGCTACACTGAAGCTTTCTTT. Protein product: CASSLRTGGYTEAFF.

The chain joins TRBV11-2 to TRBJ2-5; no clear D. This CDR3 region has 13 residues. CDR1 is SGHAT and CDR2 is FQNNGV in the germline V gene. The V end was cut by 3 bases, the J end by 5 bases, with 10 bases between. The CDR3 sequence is CASSLGYGETQYF. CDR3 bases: TGTGCCAGCAGCTTGGGATATGGGGAGACCCAGTACTTC.

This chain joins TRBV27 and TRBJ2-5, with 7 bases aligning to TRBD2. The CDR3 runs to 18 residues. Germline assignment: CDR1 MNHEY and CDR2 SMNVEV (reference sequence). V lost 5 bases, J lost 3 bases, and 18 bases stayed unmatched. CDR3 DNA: TGTGCCAGCAGTCCCATAAAGCCGACTAGCCGGGAGGAAGAGACCCAGTACTTC. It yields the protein CASSPIKPTSREEETQYF.

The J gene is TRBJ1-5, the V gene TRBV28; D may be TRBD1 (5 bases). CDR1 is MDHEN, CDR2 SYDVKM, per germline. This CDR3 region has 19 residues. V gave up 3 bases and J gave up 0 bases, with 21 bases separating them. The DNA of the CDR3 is TGTGCCAGCAGTTTCTGGGGGTCGAGACCATCCCCTAGCAATCAGCCCCAGCATTTT. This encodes CASSFWGSRPSPSNQPQHF.

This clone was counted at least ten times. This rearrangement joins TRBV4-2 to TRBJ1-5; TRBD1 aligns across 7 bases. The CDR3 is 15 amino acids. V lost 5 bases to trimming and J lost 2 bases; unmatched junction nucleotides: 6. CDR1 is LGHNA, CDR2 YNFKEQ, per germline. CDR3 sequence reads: CASSSTGSGNQPQHF. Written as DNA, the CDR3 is TGTGCCAGCAGCTCGACAGGGTCAGGCAATCAGCCCCAGCATTTT.

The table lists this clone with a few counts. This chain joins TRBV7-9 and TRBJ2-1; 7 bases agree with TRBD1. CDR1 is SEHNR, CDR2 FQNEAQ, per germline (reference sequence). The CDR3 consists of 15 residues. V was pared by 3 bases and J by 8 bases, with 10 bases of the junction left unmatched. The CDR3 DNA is TGTGCCAGCAGCTTTCGACAGGGTTCACGCGATGAGCAGTTCTTC. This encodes CASSFRQGSRDEQFF.

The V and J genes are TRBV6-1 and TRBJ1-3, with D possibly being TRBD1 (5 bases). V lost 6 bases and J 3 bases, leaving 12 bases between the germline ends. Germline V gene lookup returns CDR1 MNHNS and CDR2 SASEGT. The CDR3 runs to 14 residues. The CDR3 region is CASRTLTGGNTIYF. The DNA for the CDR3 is TGTGCCAGCAGGACCCTCACAGGTGGAAACACCATATATTTT.

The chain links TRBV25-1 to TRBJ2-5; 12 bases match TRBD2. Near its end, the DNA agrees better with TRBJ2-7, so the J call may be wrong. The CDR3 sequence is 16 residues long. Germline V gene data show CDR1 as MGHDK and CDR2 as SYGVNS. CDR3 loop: CASSPRTSGIIYEQYF. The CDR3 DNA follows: TGTGCCAGCAGTCCTCGGACTAGCGGGATAATCTACGAGCAGTACTTC.

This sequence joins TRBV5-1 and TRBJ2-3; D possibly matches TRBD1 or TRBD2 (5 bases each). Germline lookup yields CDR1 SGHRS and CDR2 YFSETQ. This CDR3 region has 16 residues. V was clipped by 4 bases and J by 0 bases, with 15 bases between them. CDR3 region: CASSPGHRSSTDTQYF. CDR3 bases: TGCGCCAGCAGCCCGGGGCACAGGTCTAGCACAGATACGCAGTATTTT.

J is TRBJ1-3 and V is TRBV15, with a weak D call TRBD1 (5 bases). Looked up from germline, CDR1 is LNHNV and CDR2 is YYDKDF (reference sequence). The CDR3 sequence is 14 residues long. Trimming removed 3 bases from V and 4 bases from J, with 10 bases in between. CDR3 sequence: CATSSDRSGNTIYF. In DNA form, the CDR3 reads TGTGCCACCAGCAGTGACAGATCGGGAAACACCATATATTTT.

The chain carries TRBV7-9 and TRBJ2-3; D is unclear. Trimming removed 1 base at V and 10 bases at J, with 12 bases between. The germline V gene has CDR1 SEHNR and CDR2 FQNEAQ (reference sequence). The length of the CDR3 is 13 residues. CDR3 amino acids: CASSLGSPSPQYF. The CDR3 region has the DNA TGTGCCAGCAGCTTAGGGAGCCCCTCGCCGCAGTATTTT.

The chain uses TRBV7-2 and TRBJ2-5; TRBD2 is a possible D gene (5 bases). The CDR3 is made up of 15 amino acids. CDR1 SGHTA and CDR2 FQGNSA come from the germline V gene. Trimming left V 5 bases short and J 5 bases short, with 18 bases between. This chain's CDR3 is CASSTRGASGETQYF. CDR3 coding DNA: TGTGCCAGCAGCACCCGGGGTGCGAGTGGCGAGACCCAGTACTTC.

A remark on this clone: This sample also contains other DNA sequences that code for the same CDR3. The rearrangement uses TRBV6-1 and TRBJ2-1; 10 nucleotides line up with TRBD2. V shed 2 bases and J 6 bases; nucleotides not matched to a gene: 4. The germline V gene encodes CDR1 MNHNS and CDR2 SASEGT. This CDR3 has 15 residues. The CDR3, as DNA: TGTGCCAGCAGTGAACGCACTAGCGGGATCAATGAGCAGTTCTTC. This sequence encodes CASSERTSGINEQFF.